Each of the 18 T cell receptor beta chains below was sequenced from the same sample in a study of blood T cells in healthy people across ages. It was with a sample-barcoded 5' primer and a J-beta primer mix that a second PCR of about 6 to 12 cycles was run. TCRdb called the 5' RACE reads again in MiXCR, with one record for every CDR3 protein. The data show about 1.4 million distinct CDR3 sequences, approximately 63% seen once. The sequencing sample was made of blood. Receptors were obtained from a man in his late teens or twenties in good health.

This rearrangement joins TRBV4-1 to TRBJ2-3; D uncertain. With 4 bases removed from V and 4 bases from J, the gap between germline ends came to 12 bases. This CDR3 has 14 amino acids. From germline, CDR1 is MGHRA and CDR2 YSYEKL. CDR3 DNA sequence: TGCGCCAGCAGCCGCTTGCTGCTGTCAGATACGCAGTATTTT. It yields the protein CASSRLLLSDTQYF.

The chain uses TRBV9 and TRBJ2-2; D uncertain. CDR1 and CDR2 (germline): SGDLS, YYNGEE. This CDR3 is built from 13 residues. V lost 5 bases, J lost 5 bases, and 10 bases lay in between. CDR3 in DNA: TGTGCCAGCAGGGCTCCATTGACCGGGGAGCTGTTTTTT. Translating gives CASRAPLTGELFF.

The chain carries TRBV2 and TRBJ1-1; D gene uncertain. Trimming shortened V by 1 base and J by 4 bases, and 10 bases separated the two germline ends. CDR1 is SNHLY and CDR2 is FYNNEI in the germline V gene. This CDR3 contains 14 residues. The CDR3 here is CASSEGVEGTEAFF. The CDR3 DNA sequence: TGTGCCAGCAGTGAAGGGGTAGAGGGCACTGAAGCTTTCTTT.

CDR3 amino acids: CASSWTGGAADGYTF. CDR3 bases: TGTGCCAGCAGTTGGACAGGGGGCGCAGCGGACGGCTACACCTTC. This chain links TRBV27 with TRBJ1-2, with 11 bases fitting TRBD1. Germline CDR1 MNHEY, CDR2 SMNVEV (reference sequence). V lost 4 bases and J lost 8; bases outside the gene matches: 9. The CDR3 has 15 residues.

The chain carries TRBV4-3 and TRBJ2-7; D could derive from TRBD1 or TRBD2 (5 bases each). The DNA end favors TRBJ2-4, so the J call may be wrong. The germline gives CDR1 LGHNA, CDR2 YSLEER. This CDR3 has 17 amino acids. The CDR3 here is CASSQENPGSGKNIQYF. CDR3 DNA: TGCGCCAGCAGCCAAGAAAATCCAGGGTCGGGGAAAAACATTCAGTACTTC.

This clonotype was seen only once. The CDR3 here is CASSPLRQGNNEQFF. The CDR3 region has the DNA TGTGCCAGCAGTCCCCTCAGACAGGGAAACAATGAGCAGTTCTTC. The chain links TRBV6-5 to TRBJ2-1; 7 bases align to TRBD1. Germline V lookup: CDR1 MNHEY, CDR2 SVGAGI. The CDR3 sequence is 15 residues long. Trimming removed 5 bases from V and 5 bases from J; junction bases left unmatched: 9.

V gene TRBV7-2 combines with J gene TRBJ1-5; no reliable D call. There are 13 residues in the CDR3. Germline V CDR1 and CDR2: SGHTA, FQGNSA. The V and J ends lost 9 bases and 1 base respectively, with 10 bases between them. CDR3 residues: CASSTTSNQPQHF. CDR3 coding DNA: TGTGCCAGTAGTACGACAAGCAATCAGCCCCAGCATTTT.

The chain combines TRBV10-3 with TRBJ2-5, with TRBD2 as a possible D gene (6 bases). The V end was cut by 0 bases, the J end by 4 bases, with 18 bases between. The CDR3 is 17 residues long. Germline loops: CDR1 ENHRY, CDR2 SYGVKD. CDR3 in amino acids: CAISESRLAEGRETQYF. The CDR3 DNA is TGTGCCATCAGTGAGTCCCGATTAGCGGAGGGAAGAGAGACCCAGTACTTC.

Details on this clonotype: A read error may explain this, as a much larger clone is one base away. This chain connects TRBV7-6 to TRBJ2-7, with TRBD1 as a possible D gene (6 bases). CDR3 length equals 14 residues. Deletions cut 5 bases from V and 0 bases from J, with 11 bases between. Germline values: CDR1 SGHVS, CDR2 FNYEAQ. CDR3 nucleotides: TGTGCCAGCAGCCCCGACAGGACCTCCTACGAGCAGTACTTC. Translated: CASSPDRTSYEQYF.

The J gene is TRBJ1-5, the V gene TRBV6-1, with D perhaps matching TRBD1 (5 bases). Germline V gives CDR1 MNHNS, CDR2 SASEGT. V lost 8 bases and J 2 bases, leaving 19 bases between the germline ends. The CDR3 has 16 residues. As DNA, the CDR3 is TGTGCCAGCTCCCCCTTGGGGACGGCCGGCAATCAGCCCCAGCATTTT. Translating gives CASSPLGTAGNQPQHF.

The CDR3 protein is CASGPRTVTSNQPQHF. DNA of the CDR3: TGCGCCAGCGGCCCTCGGACAGTTACTAGCAATCAGCCCCAGCATTTT. V gene TRBV5-1 combines with J gene TRBJ1-5, with D tentatively TRBD1 (6 bases). The germline V gene encodes CDR1 SGHRS and CDR2 YFSETQ. The CDR3 length is 16 residues. Trimming cost V 7 bases and J 0 bases, with 17 bases left between them.

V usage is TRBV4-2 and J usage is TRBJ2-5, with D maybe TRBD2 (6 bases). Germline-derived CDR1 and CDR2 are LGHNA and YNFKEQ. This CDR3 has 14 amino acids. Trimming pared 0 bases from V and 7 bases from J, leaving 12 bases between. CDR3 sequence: CASSQDPRGGTQYF. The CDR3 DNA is TGTGCCAGCAGCCAAGATCCCCGGGGAGGGACCCAGTACTTC.

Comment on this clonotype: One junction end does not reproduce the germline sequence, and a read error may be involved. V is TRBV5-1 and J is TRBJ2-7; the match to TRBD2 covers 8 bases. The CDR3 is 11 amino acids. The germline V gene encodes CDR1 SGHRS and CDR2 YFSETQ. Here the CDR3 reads CASSLLAEQHF. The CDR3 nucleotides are TGCGCCAGCAGCTTACTAGCGGAGCAGCACTTC.

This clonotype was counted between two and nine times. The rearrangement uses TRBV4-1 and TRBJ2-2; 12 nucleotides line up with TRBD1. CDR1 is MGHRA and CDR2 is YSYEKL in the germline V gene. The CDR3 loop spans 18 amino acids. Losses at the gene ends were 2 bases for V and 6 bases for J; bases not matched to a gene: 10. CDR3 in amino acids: CASSQLVPGQGASGELFF. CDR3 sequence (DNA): TGCGCCAGCAGCCAATTAGTACCGGGACAGGGGGCATCCGGGGAGCTGTTTTTT.

The chain's CDR3 is CASSPGLSTEAFF. CDR3 nucleotide sequence: TGTGCCAGCAGCCCGGGACTCAGCACTGAAGCTTTCTTT. The chain joins TRBV14 to TRBJ1-1; a possible D gene is TRBD1 (5 bases). V lost 4 bases and J 4 bases, leaving 10 bases between the germline ends. The CDR3 is 13 residues long. Germline CDR1 reads SGHDN; CDR2 reads FVKESK.

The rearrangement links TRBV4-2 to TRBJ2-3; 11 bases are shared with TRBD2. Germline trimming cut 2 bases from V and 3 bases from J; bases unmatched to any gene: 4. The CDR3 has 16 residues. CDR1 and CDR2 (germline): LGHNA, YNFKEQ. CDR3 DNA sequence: TGTGCCAGCAGCCAAATTAGCGGGGGGGCGACAGATACGCAGTATTTT. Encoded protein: CASSQISGGATDTQYF.

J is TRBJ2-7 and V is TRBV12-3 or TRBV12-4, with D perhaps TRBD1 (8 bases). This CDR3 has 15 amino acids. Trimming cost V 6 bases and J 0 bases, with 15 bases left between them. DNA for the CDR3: TGTGCCAGCAGAAGCGGGACAGGAGACTCCTACGAGCAGTACTTC. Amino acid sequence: CASRSGTGDSYEQYF.

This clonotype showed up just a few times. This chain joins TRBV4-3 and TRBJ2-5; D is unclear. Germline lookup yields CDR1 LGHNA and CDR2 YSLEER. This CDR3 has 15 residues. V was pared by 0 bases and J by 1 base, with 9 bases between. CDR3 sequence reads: CASSQDRTVQETQYF. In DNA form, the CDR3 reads TGCGCCAGCAGCCAAGATCGCACGGTCCAAGAGACCCAGTACTTC.